These T cell receptor beta chains were read from a single sample in a study of blood T cell repertoires in COVID-19. Profiling relied on immunoSEQ multiplex PCR, and the TCRdb table lists in-frame clones only, not all of them. The sample lists fewer than 140,000 clones, 71% occurring once. Sequencing was done on a sample of peripheral blood. These receptors all stem from a human donor with acute or convalescent COVID-19. The donor label of this sample is uncertain. Each CDR3 is given without its conserved first and last residue. The order of the fields is V gene, CDR3 protein.

>TRBV2
ASTGQDNSPLH
>TRBV2
ASSEMEGGNSPLH
>TRBV2
ASSESQTSPNYGYT
>TRBV14
ASSLLGFQETQY
>TRBV2
ASSGLRDNSPLH
>TRBV7-2
ASSSVYSEAF
>TRBV6-6
ASSYSGQSNTEAF
>TRBV19
ASTRDLRGTGELF
>TRBV5-1
ASSLGPGTVTDTQY
>TRBV18
ASSAPGQGETQY
>TRBV3-1/TRBV3-2
ASSQITSGGRNNEQF
>TRBV28
ASSLLGQGKNTEAF
>TRBV2
ASSEQGTEAF
>TRBV5-6
ARSLGGGQPQH
>TRBV7-9
ASSLGQYTEAF
>TRBV30
AWTLWGGGAFGQF
>TRBV2
ASSEQAGISYNEQF
>TRBV3-1/TRBV3-2
ASSKGIFGTAGEKLF
>TRBV12-3/TRBV12-4
ASSPAGGAF
>TRBV4-2
ASSQTGSGNTIY
>TRBV2
ASSGDRGLNQPQH
>TRBV9
ASSAGRRIADTQY
>TRBV24-1
ATDRDILISGNTIY
>TRBV12-5
ASVGTAEAF
>TRBV3-1/TRBV3-2
ASSRGSGGAHEQF
>TRBV5-4
ASSFNRGQETQY
>TRBV7-6
ASSSIPQGVSTGELF
>TRBV3-1/TRBV3-2
ASSLRPSGGAGDTQY
>TRBV12-3/TRBV12-4
ASSRQGNTIY
>TRBV6-2/TRBV6-3
ASSPARTRSDTQY
>TRBV24-1
ATSGQGFNQPQH
>TRBV3-1/TRBV3-2
ASRDRGTGELF